This T cell receptor (beta chain) was retrieved from a study of blood T cells in healthy people across ages. General observations from the study: Per million T cells, the diversity of TCR beta decreased roughly linearly as age advanced. Estimated diversity across one million T cells was deemed an underestimate.

Combining a sample-barcoded 5' primer with a J-beta primer mix, a second PCR ran for roughly 7 to 12 cycles. Each of the cDNA molecules was tagged by a template-switch adaptor with 12 random nucleotides. TCRdb called the 5' RACE reads again in MiXCR, with one record for every CDR3 protein. The sample lists about 1,400,000 distinct CDR3 sequences, roughly 45% occurring once. The CDR3 loop spans 13 amino acids. CDR1 and CDR2 (germline): ENHRY, SYGVKD. A word on this clonotype: What it binds is unknown. The junction departs from germline at one end; a sequencing error may be responsible.

The sequenced sample consisted of blood. The gene calls are TRBV10-3 and TRBJ2-1, with D perhaps being TRBD1 or TRBD2 (5 bases each). The TCR was taken from a woman between 18 and 30 years old in good health. Here the CDR3 reads CASSDKGPNEQFF. CDR3 DNA: TGTGCCAGCAGTGATAAGGGACCTAATGAGCAGTTCTTC.